Shown below are 5 T cell receptor beta chains from a single sample sequenced in a study of blood T cell repertoires in COVID-19 (dated by TCRdb to 2019 to 2021). Libraries were made using the immunoSEQ multiplex PCR assay. Drawn from immuneACCESS, this table holds only the in-frame rearrangements with V and J called that TCRdb kept. Clones are partly lost; checked studies trace under half to an unresolved V gene and leave the rest unexplained. The sample contains approximately 250,000 clones, about 87% of them found a single time. The ten largest clones represent approximately 4% of the sample. Sequenced input: PBMCs or T cells enriched from blood (not recorded which). The receptor source for this set is a woman in her 30s with acute COVID-19.

This chain connects TRBV28 to TRBJ2-7; 7 nucleotides align to TRBD1. This CDR3 region has 15 residues. The ends lost 7 bases at V and 2 bases at J; junction bases unmatched: 11. Germline V gene data show CDR1 as MDHEN and CDR2 as SYDVKM. The CDR3 protein is CASNPGTALTYEQYF. The CDR3 DNA is TGTGCCAGCAACCCCGGGACAGCACTTACCTACGAGCAGTACTTC.

DNA for the CDR3: TGTGCCAGCAGACTAAGGTGGGACAGGGGGGAGCCCCAGCATTTT. This sequence encodes CASRLRWDRGEPQHF. The J gene is TRBJ1-5, the V gene TRBV27, with 11 bases identical to TRBD1. V gave up 6 bases and J gave up 8 bases; unmatched junction bases: 9. This CDR3 comprises 15 residues. Germline CDR1 reads MNHEY; CDR2 reads SMNVEV (reference sequence).

This chain uses TRBV28 with TRBJ2-1; 9 bases agree with TRBD2. The CDR3 covers 16 residues. With 2 bases clipped from V and 1 base from J, the junction kept 3 bases outside the gene matches. Germline loops: CDR1 MDHEN, CDR2 SYDVKM. Written as DNA, the CDR3 is TGTGCCAGCAGTTTACTTAGCGGGAGTTCCTACAATGAGCAGTTCTTC. It translates to CASSLLSGSSYNEQFF.

The V call is TRBV7-2, the J call TRBJ2-7, with TRBD1 identical over 9 bases. The CDR3 has 15 residues. The germline V gene encodes CDR1 SGHTA and CDR2 FQGNSA. After removal of 4 bases from V and 1 base from J, the junction contained 5 bases not matched to a gene. The CDR3 DNA follows: TGTGCCAGCAGCTCGACAGGGGGTGAGTCCTACGAGCAGTACTTC. Amino acid sequence: CASSSTGGESYEQYF.

The rearrangement links TRBV18 to TRBJ2-7; 7 nucleotides agree with TRBD1. The CDR3 is 16 residues long. J gave up 3 bases and V 2 bases, and 10 bases lay outside the gene matches. CDR1 is KGHSH, CDR2 LQKENI, per germline. The CDR3 DNA reads as TGTGCCAGCTCACCAAAGGTATCCGGGACAGACTACGAGCAGTACTTC. It is translated as CASSPKVSGTDYEQYF.